The clone carrying this TCR beta chain was detected only once. Sequencing used immunoSEQ multiplex PCR; TCRdb keeps in-frame clones, though not all of them. The data hold fewer than 300,000 clones, with 80% to 95% observed a single time. This sample stems from a study of blood T cell repertoires in COVID-19. Study at large: COVID-19 samples, acute and convalescent, were from the United States, Italy and Spain. The cDNA or gDNA used as material had been derived from T cells, B-cell-depleted T cells, or PBMCs.

V was shortened by 5 bases and J by 3 bases, with 10 bases between the two germline ends. The CDR3 loop spans 14 amino acids. Germline lookup yields CDR1 SGHAT and CDR2 FQNNGV. This rearrangement joins TRBV11-2 to TRBJ1-4; D might be TRBD1 (5 bases). This clonotype originated in a person between 18 and 35 years old with COVID-19, enrolled during active disease. The material sequenced was peripheral blood. CDR3 loop: CASSIQAANEKLFF. CDR3 nucleotides: TGTGCCAGCAGCATACAGGCGGCTAATGAAAAACTGTTTTTT.